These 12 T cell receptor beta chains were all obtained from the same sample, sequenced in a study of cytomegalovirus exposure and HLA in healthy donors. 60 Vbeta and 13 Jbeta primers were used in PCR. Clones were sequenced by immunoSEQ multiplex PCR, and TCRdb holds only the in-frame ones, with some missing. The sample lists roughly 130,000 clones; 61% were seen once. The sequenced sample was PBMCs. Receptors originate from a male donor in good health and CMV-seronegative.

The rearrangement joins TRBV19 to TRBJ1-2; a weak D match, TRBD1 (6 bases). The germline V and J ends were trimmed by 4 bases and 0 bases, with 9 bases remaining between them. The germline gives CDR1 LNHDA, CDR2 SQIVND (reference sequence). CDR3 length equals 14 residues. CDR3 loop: CASSKGQTNYGYTF. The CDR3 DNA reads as TGTGCCAGTAGTAAAGGACAGACTAACTATGGCTACACCTTC.

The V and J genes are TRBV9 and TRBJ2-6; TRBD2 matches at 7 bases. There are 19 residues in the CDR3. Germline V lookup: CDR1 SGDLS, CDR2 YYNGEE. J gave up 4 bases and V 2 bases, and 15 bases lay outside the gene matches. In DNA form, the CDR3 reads TGTGCCAGCAGCGTCCTCGGGGGGAGCGGGCCAGGGGGGGCCAACGTCCTGACTTTC. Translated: CASSVLGGSGPGGANVLTF.

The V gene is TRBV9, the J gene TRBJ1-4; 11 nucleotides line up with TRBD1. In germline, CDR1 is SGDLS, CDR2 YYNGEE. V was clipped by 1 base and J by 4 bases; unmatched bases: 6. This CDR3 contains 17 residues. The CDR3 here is CASSVSGTGGYNEKLFF. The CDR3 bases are TGTGCCAGCAGCGTATCGGGGACAGGGGGATATAATGAAAAACTGTTTTTT.

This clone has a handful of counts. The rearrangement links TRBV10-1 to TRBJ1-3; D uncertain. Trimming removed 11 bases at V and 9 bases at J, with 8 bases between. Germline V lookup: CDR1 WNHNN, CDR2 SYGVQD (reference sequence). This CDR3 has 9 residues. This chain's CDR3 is CAPEATIYF. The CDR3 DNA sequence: TGCGCCCCCGAAGCCACCATATATTTT.

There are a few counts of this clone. CDR3 sequence (DNA): TGTGCCAGCAGCCCCAACAGGGCCCGGAGGATTACCTACGAGCAGTACTTC. Amino acid sequence: CASSPNRARRITYEQYF. This chain joins TRBV5-6 and TRBJ2-7; weak D call: TRBD1 (6 bases). V lost 4 bases and J 2 bases, leaving 22 bases between the germline ends. Germline V gives CDR1 SGHDT, CDR2 YYEEEE. There are 17 residues in the CDR3.

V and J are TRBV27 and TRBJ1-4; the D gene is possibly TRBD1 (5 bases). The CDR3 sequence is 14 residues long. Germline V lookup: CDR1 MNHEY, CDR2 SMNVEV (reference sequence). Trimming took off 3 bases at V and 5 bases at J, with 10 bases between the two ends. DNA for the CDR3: TGTGCCAGCAGTTTTCGACAGAGCAATGAAAAACTGTTTTTT. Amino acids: CASSFRQSNEKLFF.

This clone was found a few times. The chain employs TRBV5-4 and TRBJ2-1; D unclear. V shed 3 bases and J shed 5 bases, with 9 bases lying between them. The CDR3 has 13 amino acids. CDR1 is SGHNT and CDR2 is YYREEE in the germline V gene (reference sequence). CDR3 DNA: TGTGCCAGCAGCTCTGTGTTTGACAATGAGCAGTTCTTC. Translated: CASSSVFDNEQFF.

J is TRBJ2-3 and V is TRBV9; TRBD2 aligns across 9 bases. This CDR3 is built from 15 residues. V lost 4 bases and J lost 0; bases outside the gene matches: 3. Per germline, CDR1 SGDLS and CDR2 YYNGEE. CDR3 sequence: CASSPRGGSTDTQYF. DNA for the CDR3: TGTGCCAGCAGCCCGCGGGGGGGAAGCACAGATACGCAGTATTTT.

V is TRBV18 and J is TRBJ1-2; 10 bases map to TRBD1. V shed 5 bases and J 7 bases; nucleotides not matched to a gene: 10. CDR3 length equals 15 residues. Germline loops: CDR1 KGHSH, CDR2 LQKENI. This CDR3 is CASSKSGTGVSGYTF. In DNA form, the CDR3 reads TGTGCCAGCTCAAAGTCCGGGACAGGGGTATCTGGCTACACCTTC.

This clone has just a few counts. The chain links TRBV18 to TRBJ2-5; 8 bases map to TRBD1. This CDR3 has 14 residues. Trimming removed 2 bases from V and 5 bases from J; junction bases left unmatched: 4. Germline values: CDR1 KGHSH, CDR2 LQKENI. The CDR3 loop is CASSPGTGGETQYF. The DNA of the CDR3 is TGTGCCAGCTCACCAGGGACAGGCGGGGAGACCCAGTACTTC.

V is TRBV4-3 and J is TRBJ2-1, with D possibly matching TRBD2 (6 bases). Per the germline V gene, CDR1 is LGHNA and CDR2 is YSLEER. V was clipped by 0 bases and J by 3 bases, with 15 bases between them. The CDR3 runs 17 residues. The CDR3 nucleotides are TGCGCCAGCAGCCAAGATCGTGGCGGGATGAGCTACAATGAGCAGTTCTTC. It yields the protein CASSQDRGGMSYNEQFF.

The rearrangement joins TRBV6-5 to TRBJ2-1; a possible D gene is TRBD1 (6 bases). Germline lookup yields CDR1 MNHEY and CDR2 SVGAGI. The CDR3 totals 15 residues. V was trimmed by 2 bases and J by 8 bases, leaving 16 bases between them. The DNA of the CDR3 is TGTGCCAGCAGTTACCCCCAGGGGATGAGGGATGAGCAGTTCTTC. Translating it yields CASSYPQGMRDEQFF.